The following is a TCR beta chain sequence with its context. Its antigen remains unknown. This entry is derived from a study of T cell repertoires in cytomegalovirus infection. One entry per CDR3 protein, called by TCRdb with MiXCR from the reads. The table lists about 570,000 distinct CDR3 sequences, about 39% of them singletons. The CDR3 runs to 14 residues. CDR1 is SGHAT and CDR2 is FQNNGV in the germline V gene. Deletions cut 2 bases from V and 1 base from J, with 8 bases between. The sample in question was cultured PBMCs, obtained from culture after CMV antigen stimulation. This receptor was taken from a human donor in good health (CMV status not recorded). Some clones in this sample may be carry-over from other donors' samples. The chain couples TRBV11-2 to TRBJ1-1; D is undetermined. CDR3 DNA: TGTGCCAGCAGCTTATACCTCGAGAACACTGAAGCTTTCTTT. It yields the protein CASSLYLENTEAFF.